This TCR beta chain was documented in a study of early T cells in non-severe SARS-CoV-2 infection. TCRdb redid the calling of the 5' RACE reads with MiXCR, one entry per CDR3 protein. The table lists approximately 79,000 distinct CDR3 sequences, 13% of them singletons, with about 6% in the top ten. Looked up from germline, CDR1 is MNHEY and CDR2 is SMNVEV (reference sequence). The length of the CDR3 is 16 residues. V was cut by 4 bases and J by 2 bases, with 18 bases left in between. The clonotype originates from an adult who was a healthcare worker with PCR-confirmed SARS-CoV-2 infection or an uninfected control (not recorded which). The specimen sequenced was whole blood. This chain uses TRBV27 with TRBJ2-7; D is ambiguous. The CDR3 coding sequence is TGTGCCAGCAGTTCACCCCGGGCCTCAACCACCTACGAGCAGTACTTC. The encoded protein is CASSSPRASTTYEQYF.